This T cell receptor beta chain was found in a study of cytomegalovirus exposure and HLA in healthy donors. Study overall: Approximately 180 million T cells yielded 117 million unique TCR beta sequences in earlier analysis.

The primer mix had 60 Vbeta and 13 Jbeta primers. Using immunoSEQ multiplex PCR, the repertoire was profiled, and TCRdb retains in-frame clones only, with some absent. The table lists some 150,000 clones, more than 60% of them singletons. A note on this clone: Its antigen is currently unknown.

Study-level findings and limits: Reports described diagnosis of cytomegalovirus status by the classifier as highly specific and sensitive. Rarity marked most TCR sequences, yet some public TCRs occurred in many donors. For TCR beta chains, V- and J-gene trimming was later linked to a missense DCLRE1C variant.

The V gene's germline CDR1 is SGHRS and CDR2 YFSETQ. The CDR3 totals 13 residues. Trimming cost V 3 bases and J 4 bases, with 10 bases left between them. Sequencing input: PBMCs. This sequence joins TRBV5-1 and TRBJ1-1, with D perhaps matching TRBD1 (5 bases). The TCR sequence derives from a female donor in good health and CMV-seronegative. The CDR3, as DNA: TGCGCCAGCAGCTCGCCAGGGCCCACTGAAGCTTTCTTT. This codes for CASSSPGPTEAFF.